This T cell receptor beta chain was identified in a study of blood T cell repertoires in COVID-19. For the study at large: The analysed material was cDNA or gDNA that came from T cells, B-cell-depleted T cells, or PBMCs.

Original methodology: By means of reference gene primer amplification, nucleated cell counts were estimated. The data were produced by immunoSEQ multiplex PCR, yet TCRdb's version contains in-frame clones alone and is incomplete. For V, J and clone size, that table is used; D and trimming come from the DNA. This table has under 80,000 clones, around 88% appearing once. The CDR3 covers 16 residues. V lost 2 bases to trimming and J lost 4 bases; unmatched junction nucleotides: 7. Germline V gives CDR1 SGHRS, CDR2 YFSETQ. Material: peripheral blood. This rearrangement joins TRBV5-1 to TRBJ1-5, with 9 bases identical to TRBD1. This TCR derives from a man aged 70 or older with active or convalescent COVID-19. The CDR3 nucleotides are TGCGCCAGCAGCTTCGTCCCGGGACAGGGAAATCAGCCCCAGCATTTT. Its protein product is CASSFVPGQGNQPQHF.